This T cell receptor (beta chain) was sequenced during a study of shared clonotypes between healthy human individuals. Terminally differentiated effector memory CD45RA+ cells were excluded by CCR7 positive selection of CD45RO-negative cells. The J segment lost 3 bases and the V segment lost 6 bases, leaving 14 bases of the junction unmatched. This CDR3 comprises 16 residues. In germline, CDR1 is MNHEY, CDR2 SMNVEV (reference sequence). Sequenced by immunoSEQ multiplex PCR; TCRdb stores in-frame clones only, minus some. The sample lists about 820,000 clones, roughly 92% occurring once. The chain couples TRBV27 to TRBJ2-7, with TRBD1 matching 7 bases. The TCR originated in a man younger than 45 in good health. The sequenced sample consisted of naive CD8+ T cells sorted from blood. CDR3: CASSLATGPVFYEQYF. In DNA form, the CDR3 reads TGTGCCAGCAGCCTCGCGACAGGGCCTGTTTTCTACGAGCAGTACTTC.